This T cell receptor (beta chain) comes out of a study of blood T cells in healthy people across ages. The study, taken as a whole, reports: Older individuals had lower TCR beta diversity per million T cells (the decline was roughly linear).

With a J-beta primer mix and a sample-barcoded 5' primer, a second PCR ran about 7 to 12 cycles. A template-switch adaptor that had 12 random nucleotides put a tag on each cDNA molecule. MiXCR, applied by TCRdb to the 5' RACE reads, yields one record per CDR3 protein. The table shows 1.5 million or so distinct CDR3 sequences, with less than 45% occurring only once. The CDR3 is made up of 13 amino acids. The V gene lost 7 bases and the J gene lost 1 base, with 9 bases spanning the gap. Per the germline V gene, CDR1 is SGHRS and CDR2 is YFSETQ. This clonotype occurred a few times. The antigen remains undetermined.

Sequencing was done on a sample of blood. This clonotype was sampled from a woman younger than 30 in good health. The chain joins TRBV5-1 to TRBJ1-3; D is perhaps TRBD1 (6 bases). The CDR3 DNA sequence: TGCGCCAGCCCCGGGACATCTGGAAACACCATATATTTT. Translated: CASPGTSGNTIYF.